The 25 T cell receptor beta chains below come from one sample, sequenced in a study of blood T cell repertoires in COVID-19. TCRdb keeps only in-frame clones here, not all; method: immunoSEQ multiplex PCR. The sample includes under 140,000 clones, 70% to 90% of them seen just once. The sequenced material came from peripheral blood. The origin of the receptors is a human donor in a cohort sampled during active COVID-19.

CDR3 region: CASSEAGGPDTQYF. In nucleotides, the CDR3 is TGTGCCAGCAGTGAAGCGGGGGGGCCAGATACGCAGTATTTT. The chain uses TRBV2 and TRBJ2-3, with D tentatively TRBD2 (7 bases). The V gene's germline CDR1 is SNHLY and CDR2 FYNNEI. The CDR3 covers 14 residues. V dropped 0 bases and J dropped 4 bases, with 8 bases sitting between them.

This chain uses TRBV4-3 with TRBJ2-1, with no clear D. The CDR3 runs 14 residues. Trimming stripped 0 bases from V and 5 bases from J, with 8 bases between. Per the germline V gene, CDR1 is LGHNA and CDR2 is YSLEER. The CDR3 loop is CASSQEWLNNEQFF. The CDR3 region has the DNA TGCGCCAGCAGCCAAGAGTGGCTGAACAATGAGCAGTTCTTC.

The V gene is TRBV5-1, the J gene TRBJ2-5; D may be TRBD1 (5 bases). The V gene lost 4 bases and the J gene lost 4 bases, with 8 bases spanning the gap. Germline assignment: CDR1 SGHRS and CDR2 YFSETQ. The length of the CDR3 is 12 residues. CDR3 loop: CASSPQGETQYF. The CDR3 DNA reads as TGCGCCAGCAGCCCCCAGGGAGAGACCCAGTACTTC.

The V call is TRBV19, the J call TRBJ1-2; D possibly corresponds to TRBD1 (6 bases). The CDR3 extends over 17 amino acids. Germline V gene data show CDR1 as LNHDA and CDR2 as SQIVND (reference sequence). With 4 bases removed from V and 1 base from J, the gap between germline ends came to 19 bases. CDR3 DNA: TGTGCCAGTAGTACCCCAGTTGGGACGGGACATAACTATGGCTACACCTTC. Its protein is CASSTPVGTGHNYGYTF.

V and J are TRBV5-5 and TRBJ2-1, with D possibly matching TRBD2 (6 bases). CDR1 is SGHKS and CDR2 is YYEKEE in the germline V gene (reference sequence). This CDR3 is 18 amino acids long. Between the trimmed V and J ends, which lost 2 bases and 1 base, there was a span of 19 bases. CDR3 sequence (DNA): TGTGCCAGCAGCTTCTCAGGAGGGCACTCCCTTTCCTACAATGAGCAGTTCTTC. Its translation: CASSFSGGHSLSYNEQFF.

The CDR3 DNA reads as TGTGCCAGCAAGGAGGGAGGGGTCCGTTTTCAAGCTTTCTTT. As protein: CASKEGGVRFQAFF. The chain couples TRBV6-5 to TRBJ1-1, with D maybe TRBD1 (5 bases). This CDR3 is built from 14 residues. The germline CDR1 and CDR2 sequences are MNHEY and SVGAGI. Trimming stripped 7 bases from V and 9 bases from J, with 21 bases between.

The chain employs TRBV2 and TRBJ1-2, with no clear D. Germline-derived CDR1 and CDR2 are SNHLY and FYNNEI. This CDR3 is 14 amino acids long. Trimming shortened V by 6 bases and J by 3 bases, and 14 bases separated the two germline ends. This chain's CDR3 is CASRGLGYDYGYTF. As DNA, the CDR3 is TGTGCCAGCAGGGGTCTCGGGTACGACTATGGCTACACCTTC.

The chain recombines TRBV5-1 with TRBJ1-3; TRBD1 might be the D (5 bases). V shed 0 bases and J shed 2 bases, with 9 bases lying between them. This CDR3 contains 15 residues. Germline CDR1 is SGHRS and CDR2 is YFSETQ. CDR3 residues: CASSLGQTAGNTIYF. The CDR3 DNA is TGCGCCAGCAGCTTGGGACAGACAGCTGGAAACACCATATATTTT.

This chain uses TRBV24-1 with TRBJ2-1; D may be TRBD1 (5 bases). The germline CDR1 and CDR2 sequences are KGHDR and SFDVKD. V was shortened by 6 bases and J by 4 bases, with 9 bases between the two germline ends. The CDR3 consists of 13 residues. The CDR3 spells CATSTQGYNEQFF. The DNA for the CDR3 is TGTGCCACCAGTACGCAGGGATACAATGAGCAGTTCTTC.

The V and J genes are TRBV20-1 and TRBJ2-1; 8 bases agree with TRBD2. Germline values: CDR1 DFQATT, CDR2 SNEGSKA (reference sequence). Trimming at V came to 3 bases and at J to 5 bases, leaving 9 bases not matched to a gene. The length of the CDR3 is 15 residues. This CDR3 is CSASTRGGTHNEQFF. The CDR3 DNA reads as TGCAGTGCTAGTACTCGGGGGGGCACCCACAATGAGCAGTTCTTC.

This clone came up a few times. V usage is TRBV3-1 (or the pseudogene TRBV3-2) and J usage is TRBJ2-5, with 7 bases lining up with TRBD1. Losses at the gene ends were 1 base for V and 7 bases for J; bases not matched to a gene: 18. The V gene's germline CDR1 is LGHDT and CDR2 YNNKEL (reference sequence). This CDR3 has 18 residues. As DNA, the CDR3 is TGTGCCAGCAGCCAAGGTACCGACAGGGTGCCCATCCGAGGGACCCAGTACTTC. Translated: CASSQGTDRVPIRGTQYF.

V and J are TRBV7-2 and TRBJ2-1; 10 bases align to TRBD2. In germline, CDR1 is SGHTA, CDR2 FQGNSA. The CDR3 covers 16 residues. V lost 5 bases to trimming and J lost 4 bases; unmatched junction nucleotides: 8. In DNA, the CDR3 is TGTGCCAGCAGCCCCTCTAGCGGGAGTGGTTACAATGAGCAGTTCTTC. This sequence encodes CASSPSSGSGYNEQFF.

The chain links TRBV11-2 to TRBJ2-7; 7 bases line up with TRBD1. Germline CDR1 is SGHAT and CDR2 is FQNNGV. The CDR3 is 15 residues long. The ends lost 4 bases at V and 2 bases at J; junction bases unmatched: 8. The CDR3 sequence: CASSSYRGQAYEQYF. CDR3 coding DNA: TGTGCCAGCAGCTCCTACCGTGGACAGGCCTACGAGCAGTACTTC. Filled out from reference TRBV11-2 and TRBJ2-7, the complete variable domain reads EAGVAQSPRYKIIEKRQSVAFWCNPISGHATLYWYQQILGQGPKLLIQFQNNGVVDDSQLPKDRFSAERLKGVDSTLKIQPAKLEDSAVYLCASSSYRGQAYEQYFGPGTRLTVT.

The chain combines TRBV15 with TRBJ1-2, with unresolved D. The CDR3 covers 15 residues. Germline lookup yields CDR1 LNHNV and CDR2 YYDKDF (reference sequence). The germline V and J ends were trimmed by 4 bases and 1 base, with 13 bases remaining between them. CDR3 protein: CATSTKKKLNYGYTF. The CDR3 DNA reads TGTGCCACCAGCACTAAAAAGAAGCTTAACTATGGCTACACCTTC.

CDR3 loop: CASSLGGTGGKTEAFF. The CDR3 region has the DNA TGTGCCAGCAGTTTGGGGGGTACAGGGGGCAAAACTGAAGCTTTCTTT. The chain couples TRBV28 to TRBJ1-1; TRBD1 matches at 9 bases. CDR3 length equals 16 residues. Germline assignment: CDR1 MDHEN and CDR2 SYDVKM. With V trimmed by 3 bases and J by 5 bases, 10 bases remained unmatched. Drawing the rest from reference TRBV28 and TRBJ1-1, the complete variable domain is DVKVTQSSRYLVKRTGEKVFLECVQDMDHENMFWYRQDPGLGLRLIYFSYDVKMKEKGDIPEGYSVSREKKERFSLILESASTNQTSMYLCASSLGGTGGKTEAFFGQGTRLTVV.

V gene TRBV5-4 combines with J gene TRBJ1-1; TRBD1 aligns across 8 bases. The ends lost 0 bases at V and 5 bases at J; junction bases unmatched: 15. The V gene's germline CDR1 is SGHNT and CDR2 YYREEE (reference sequence). CDR3 length: 18 amino acids. The CDR3 nucleotides read TGTGCCAGCAGCTTGGGAACAGGGGGGGGCTCGGCGTGGACTGAAGCTTTCTTT. Its translation: CASSLGTGGGSAWTEAFF.

The rearrangement uses TRBV6-5 and TRBJ1-1; no firm D call. Germline V gives CDR1 MNHEY, CDR2 SVGAGI. This CDR3 comprises 15 residues. Trimming pared 8 bases from V and 5 bases from J, leaving 21 bases between. In DNA form, the CDR3 reads TGTGCCAGCCGCCGGGCATCTCTAAGAGGGACTGAAGCTTTCTTT. Residues: CASRRASLRGTEAFF.

This chain links TRBV7-9 with TRBJ2-1, with a possible D match to TRBD1 (6 bases). Germline V CDR1 and CDR2: SEHNR, FQNEAQ (reference sequence). V was clipped by 2 bases and J by 6 bases, with 17 bases between them. This CDR3 contains 16 residues. The DNA of the CDR3 is TGTGCCAGCAGCTTAAAACTCGACAGGACCGCCAATGAGCAGTTCTTC. Translated: CASSLKLDRTANEQFF.

V usage is TRBV19 and J usage is TRBJ1-5; 7 bases match TRBD1. In germline, CDR1 is LNHDA, CDR2 SQIVND (reference sequence). The ends lost 3 bases at V and 2 bases at J; junction bases unmatched: 4. The CDR3 extends over 15 amino acids. The CDR3 here is CASSIDREGNQPQHF. The CDR3 DNA follows: TGTGCCAGTAGTATTGACAGGGAGGGCAATCAGCCCCAGCATTTT.

The chain couples TRBV5-5 to TRBJ2-7; tentative D call: TRBD1 (6 bases). V lost 4 bases and J 4 bases, leaving 15 bases between the germline ends. The CDR3 spans 14 residues. CDR1 SGHKS and CDR2 YYEKEE come from the germline V gene (reference sequence). CDR3 sequence reads: CASSSGPGAYEQYF. The CDR3 DNA sequence: TGTGCCAGCAGCAGCGGACCAGGGGCTTACGAGCAGTACTTC.

This clone was seen a single time. The chain joins TRBV7-2 to TRBJ2-7; D might be TRBD2 (5 bases). V was pared by 3 bases and J by 3 bases, with 9 bases between. The germline gives CDR1 SGHTA, CDR2 FQGNSA. This CDR3 contains 13 residues. The CDR3 reads CASSLERIYEQYF. In DNA, the CDR3 is TGTGCCAGCAGCTTGGAGCGGATCTACGAGCAGTACTTC. The variable domain in full, with the rest retrieved from reference TRBV7-2 and TRBJ2-7, is GAGVSQSPSNKVTEKGKDVELRCDPISGHTALYWYRQSLGQGLEFLIYFQGNSAPDKSGLPSDRFSAERTGGSVSTLTIQRTQQEDSAVYLCASSLERIYEQYFGPGTRLTVT.

As DNA, the CDR3 is TGTGCCAGCAGCAGAAGGGGGAACACCGGGGAGCTGTTTTTT. It is translated as CASSRRGNTGELFF. The gene calls are TRBV27 and TRBJ2-2; D is perhaps TRBD1 (5 bases). V was pared by 6 bases and J by 1 base, with 9 bases between. Germline-derived CDR1 and CDR2 are MNHEY and SMNVEV (reference sequence). The CDR3 extends over 14 amino acids.

This sequence joins TRBV5-1 and TRBJ1-2; D unclear. The CDR3 extends over 15 amino acids. Deletions cut 0 bases from V and 7 bases from J, with 16 bases between. Germline CDR1 SGHRS, CDR2 YFSETQ. As DNA, the CDR3 is TGCGCCAGCAGCTTGGAGCCCCCGTCGGCGGGTGGCTACACCTTC. The encoded protein is CASSLEPPSAGGYTF.

The chain has TRBV30 and TRBJ2-7; TRBD1 might be the D (6 bases). The length of the CDR3 is 13 residues. The germline V gene encodes CDR1 GTSNPN and CDR2 SVGIG (reference sequence). Trimming left V 3 bases short and J 4 bases short, with 13 bases between. CDR3: CAWRSGTLYEQYF. The DNA for the CDR3 is TGTGCCTGGAGATCCGGGACACTTTACGAGCAGTACTTC.

This chain connects TRBV15 to TRBJ1-5, with 9 positions matching TRBD1. Germline CDR1 LNHNV, CDR2 YYDKDF (reference sequence). Unmatched junction bases numbered 8, after V lost 0 bases and J lost 8 bases. The length of the CDR3 is 16 residues. The CDR3: CATSRDGTGIGKPQHF. CDR3 nucleotides: TGTGCCACCAGCAGAGATGGGACAGGGATAGGAAAGCCCCAGCATTTT.